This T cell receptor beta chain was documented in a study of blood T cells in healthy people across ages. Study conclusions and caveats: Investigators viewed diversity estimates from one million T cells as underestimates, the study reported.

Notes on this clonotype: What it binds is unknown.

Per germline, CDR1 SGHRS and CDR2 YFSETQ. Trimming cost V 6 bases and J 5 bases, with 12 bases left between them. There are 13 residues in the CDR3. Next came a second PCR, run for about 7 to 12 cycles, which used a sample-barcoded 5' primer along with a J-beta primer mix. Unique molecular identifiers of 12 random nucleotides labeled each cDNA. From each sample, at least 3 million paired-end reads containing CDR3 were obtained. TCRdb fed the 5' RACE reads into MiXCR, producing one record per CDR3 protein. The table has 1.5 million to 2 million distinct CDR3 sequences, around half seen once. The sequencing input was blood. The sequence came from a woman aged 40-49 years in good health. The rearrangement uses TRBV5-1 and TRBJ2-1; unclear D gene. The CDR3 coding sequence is TGCGCCAGCAAATCGGGCGAGGACAATGAGCAGTTCTTC. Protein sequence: CASKSGEDNEQFF. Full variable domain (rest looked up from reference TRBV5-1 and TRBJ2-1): KAGVTQTPRYLIKTRGQQVTLSCSPISGHRSVSWYQQTPGQGLQFLFEYFSETQRNKGNFPGRFSGRQFSNSRSEMNVSTLELGDSALYLCASKSGEDNEQFFGPGTRLTVL.